These 7 T cell receptor beta chains were all obtained from the same sample, sequenced in a study of T cell responses to AZD1222 COVID-19 vaccine (dated by TCRdb to 2020 to 2022). The library relied on the immunoSEQ multiplex PCR assay. This immuneACCESS table, as held by TCRdb, lists in-frame sequences with V and J called but not all clones. Of the missing ones, under half trace to an unresolved V gene in checked studies; the others have no known cause. The sample profile shows some 110,000 clones; 70% to 90% of them were found once. The ten biggest clones cover 2% to 3% of the sample. According to the study, the label for this sample's time point signals: baseline before first vaccination. Sequencing was performed on peripheral blood, taken on day 0 of AZD1222 vaccination. The receptors come from an adult in good health.

J is TRBJ2-2 and V is TRBV29-1, with D uncertain. Germline CDR1 SQVTM, CDR2 ANQGSEA. Trimming left V 5 bases short and J 7 bases short, with 11 bases between. The CDR3 covers 12 residues. The DNA of the CDR3 is TGCAGCGTTTTACTATTGGGCGGGGAGCTGTTTTTT. Translating it yields CSVLLLGGELFF.

The V gene is TRBV10-2, the J gene TRBJ2-3; D perhaps matches TRBD2 (6 bases). V was cut by 10 bases and J by 2 bases, with 19 bases left in between. The CDR3 consists of 15 residues. The germline V gene has CDR1 WSHSY and CDR2 SAAADI. CDR3 region: CATHLTSTNTDTQYF. CDR3 nucleotides: TGCGCCACCCACCTTACTAGCACAAACACAGATACGCAGTATTTT.

The chain combines TRBV3-1 (or the pseudogene TRBV3-2) with TRBJ1-2; TRBD1 agrees at 8 bases. The CDR3 spans 15 residues. Germline CDR1 reads LGHDT; CDR2 reads YNNKEL (reference sequence). The junction had 10 bases not matched to a gene; V was cut back by 1 base and J by 9 bases. The CDR3 DNA reads TGTGCCAGCAGCCAAGTCGGCAGGGGGCCCTCTAGCTACACCTTC. It encodes CASSQVGRGPSSYTF.

This clone has only a few counts. V and J are TRBV21-1 and TRBJ1-1. TRBV21-1 is listed as a pseudogene. CDR3 length: 13 amino acids. The CDR3 here is CASSKGADPEAFF. CDR3 nucleotides: TGTGCCAGCAGCAAAGGTGCCGACCCCGAAGCTTTCTTT.

The rearrangement links TRBV7-2 to TRBJ1-6; TRBD1 might be the D (5 bases). Germline-derived CDR1 and CDR2 are SGHTA and FQGNSA. V shed 0 bases and J shed 11 bases, with 14 bases lying between them. The CDR3 length is 15 residues. CDR3 loop: CASSLAGQGRAPLHF. DNA of the CDR3: TGTGCCAGCAGCTTAGCGGGGCAGGGCCGAGCACCCCTCCACTTT.

CDR3 protein: CASSLGVGSDNEQFF. The CDR3, as DNA: TGTGCCAGCAGCTTGGGAGTAGGCAGCGACAATGAGCAGTTCTTC. J is TRBJ2-1 and V is TRBV5-4; no definite D call. This CDR3 has 15 amino acids. Germline V gives CDR1 SGHNT, CDR2 YYREEE (reference sequence). V was trimmed by 0 bases and J by 5 bases, leaving 12 bases between them.

This clone was recorded once. The chain links TRBV28 to TRBJ1-6, with D perhaps matching TRBD1 (6 bases). This CDR3 is 15 amino acids long. The germline V gene has CDR1 MDHEN and CDR2 SYDVKM. Trimming stripped 7 bases from V and 9 bases from J, with 19 bases between. The DNA for the CDR3 is TGTGCCAGCACGACCACTAGGGGGGCACGTTCACCCCTCCACTTT. Amino acids: CASTTTRGARSPLHF.